This is a list of T cell receptor beta chains from one sample in a study of T-cell reconstitution after alpha-beta-depleted transplantation in children. TCRdb re-derived calls from the PCR reads in MiXCR, one entry per CDR3 protein. The data show about 610,000 distinct CDR3 sequences, 25% to 30% seen once. The material was PBMCs, obtained before TCRalphabeta/CD19-depleted stem cell transplant. The receptors originated from a boy under two years old with Wiskott-Aldrich syndrome, due to receive a stem cell transplant. The CDR3 runs from the conserved cysteine through the conserved F or W. D genes are given only for firm matches. The size of a clone is reported for some rows only, either as once, few or many, or as a class for expanded clones.

clone_size	d_call	j_call	v_call	cdr3_nt	cdr3_aa
NA	NA	TRBJ2-7	TRBV20-1	TGCAGTGCATCGGACGGCACCTCGAGCGAGCAGTACTTC	CSASDGTSSEQYF
few	TRBD2	TRBJ2-3	TRBV4-2	TGTGCCAGCAGCCAAGAATTCTGGTCCGGACTAGCGGGAGGAAGCACAGATACGCAGTATTTT	CASSQEFWSGLAGGSTDTQYF
NA	TRBD2	TRBJ2-1	TRBV5-1	TGCGCCAGCAGCGACCCTAGCGGGAGGGCCTGGGAGTTCTTC	CASSDPSGRAWEFF
few	TRBD2	TRBJ2-3	TRBV15	TGTGCCACCAGCCCTCGACTAGCGCTTACAGATACGCAGTATTTT	CATSPRLALTDTQYF
NA	TRBD1	TRBJ2-2	TRBV10-1	TGCGCCAGCAGTGACGGACAGGGGGACACCGGGGAGCTGTTTTTT	CASSDGQGDTGELFF
NA	TRBD1	TRBJ2-7	TRBV27	TGTGCCAGCAGTCGGACAGGGCTCGAGCAGTACTTC	CASSRTGLEQYF
NA	NA	TRBJ1-1	TRBV7-9	TGTGCCAGCAGCTCAGGGGAAACTGAAGCTTTCTTT	CASSSGETEAFF
many	TRBD2	TRBJ2-1	TRBV7-2	TGTGCCAGCAGCGGACTAGCGGGGAACAATGAGCAGTTCTTC	CASSGLAGNNEQFF
NA	NA	TRBJ2-4	TRBV5-1	TGCGCCAGCAGCCAAACAGGGCTAGCCAAAAACATTCAGTACTTC	CASSQTGLAKNIQYF
few	TRBD1	TRBJ1-1	TRBV5-1	TGCGCCAGCAGCGGGGGGACAGGGACTATGAACACTGAAGCTTTCTTT	CASSGGTGTMNTEAFF
few	TRBD2	TRBJ2-1	TRBV5-5	TGTGCCAGCAGCTTGTCCATTGCGGGAGCAAACGAGCAGTTCTTC	CASSLSIAGANEQFF
NA	TRBD2	TRBJ2-5	TRBV5-1	TGCGCCAGCAGCCCTCAAGGGAGCGGGAGCTGGGAGACCCAGTACTTC	CASSPQGSGSWETQYF
NA	TRBD1	TRBJ1-6	TRBV12-3/TRBV12-4	TGTGCCAGCAGTATCGGGACAGATAATTCACCCCTCCACTTT	CASSIGTDNSPLHF
NA	TRBD1	TRBJ1-1	TRBV11-3	TGTGCCAGCAGCTCCAGGACAGGGGGGGACACTGAAGCTTTCTTT	CASSSRTGGDTEAFF
NA	NA	TRBJ1-4	TRBV15	TGTGCCACCAGCAGAGCCCGGGGGGCCACTAATGAAAAACTGTTTTTT	CATSRARGATNEKLFF
NA	NA	TRBJ2-5	TRBV12-3/TRBV12-4	TGTGCCAGCAGTTTAAGGAGGGCAGGCGGGCAAGAGACCCAGTACTTC	CASSLRRAGGQETQYF
NA	TRBD2	TRBJ2-5	TRBV6-5	TGTGCCAGCAGTTACTCGGTTACTAGCGGGAGCCTAAAGACCCAGTACTTC	CASSYSVTSGSLKTQYF
NA	TRBD2	TRBJ2-7	TRBV28	TGTGCCAGCAAGGGCGGGAGTGCGCACGAGCAGTACTTC	CASKGGSAHEQYF
few	TRBD2	TRBJ2-7	TRBV7-9	TGTGCCAGCAGCCCCATAGCGGGAGACTACGAGCAGTACTTC	CASSPIAGDYEQYF
few	TRBD1	TRBJ2-2	TRBV25-1	TGTGCCAGCAAACAGGGGGGAGACACCGGGGAGCTGTTTTTT	CASKQGGDTGELFF
NA	TRBD1	TRBJ2-4	TRBV20-1	TGCAGTGCTAGTCTACAGGGGGCCGCCAAAAACATTCAGTACTTC	CSASLQGAAKNIQYF
few	TRBD1	TRBJ2-1	TRBV5-6	TGTGCCAGCAGCCAACAGGGGGCTTCGCCGTACAATGAGCAGTTCTTC	CASSQQGASPYNEQFF
NA	NA	TRBJ2-1	TRBV29-1	TGCAGCGTTGGAGGGAAGCTTACTAGAGAGCAGTTCTTC	CSVGGKLTREQFF
once	NA	TRBJ1-2	TRBV18	TGTGCCAGCTCATTCCCTTCGAGATGGGACTATGGCTACACCTTC	CASSFPSRWDYGYTF
few	NA	TRBJ2-7	TRBV18	TGTGCCAGCTCACCTCAACAGGGCTACGAGCAGTACTTC	CASSPQQGYEQYF
NA	NA	TRBJ2-2	TRBV5-6	TGTGCCAGCAGGGGACTTAGGAGTGCCACCGGGGAGCTGTTTTTT	CASRGLRSATGELFF
few	NA	TRBJ1-5	TRBV20-1	TGCAGTGCTAGAGACGGGCGGACAGCCGGGAGCAATCAGCCCCAGCATTTT	CSARDGRTAGSNQPQHF
NA	TRBD2	TRBJ2-7	TRBV15	TGTGCCACCAGCAGACGAATAGCGGGAGGGCCCGACGAGCAGTACTTC	CATSRRIAGGPDEQYF
few	TRBD2	TRBJ2-2	TRBV20-1	TGCAGTGCTAGAGCGCGACTAGCGGGAAACACCGGGGAGCTGTTTTTT	CSARARLAGNTGELFF
NA	TRBD2	TRBJ2-3	TRBV5-1	TGCGCCAGCAGCTTGGACGGCGGGAGGGCCCTCGCAGATACGCAGTATTTT	CASSLDGGRALADTQYF
few	TRBD2	TRBJ2-7	TRBV10-3	TGTGCCATCAGTGAGTCGAAAGCGGGACCCTACGAGCAGTACTTC	CAISESKAGPYEQYF
NA	TRBD2	TRBJ2-2	TRBV10-2	TGCGCCAGCAGTGAGTCTATGGTTACTAGCGTTACCGGGGAGCTGTTTTTT	CASSESMVTSVTGELFF
NA	TRBD1	TRBJ1-2	TRBV28	TGTGCCAGCAGTTTTGACAGGGCTGCTAACTATGGCTACACCTTC	CASSFDRAANYGYTF
few	TRBD2	TRBJ2-1	TRBV29-1	TGCAGCACCCGGAGACTAGCGGGAGTGTCCAATGAGCAGTTCTTC	CSTRRLAGVSNEQFF
NA	NA	TRBJ2-3	TRBV18	TGTGCCAGCTCACCACGCAACAGGGTGGAAGGAGATACGCAGTATTTT	CASSPRNRVEGDTQYF
few	NA	TRBJ2-3	TRBV7-8	TGTGCCAGCAGCCATTTGGACTCAACCAATACGCAGTATTTT	CASSHLDSTNTQYF
NA	TRBD1	TRBJ2-2	TRBV5-1	TGCGCCAGCAGCTCCTTCACAGGGGGCTCCGGGGAGCTGTTTTTT	CASSSFTGGSGELFF
NA	NA	TRBJ2-1	TRBV3-1	TGTGCCAGCAGCCAAGACCGAACAGGGCCTCGTGTTTGGGGTAGCTCCTACAATGAGCAGTTCTTC	CASSQDRTGPRVWGSSYNEQFF
NA	NA	TRBJ1-6	TRBV6-1	TGTGCCAGCAGTCCTATGCCTGGCTTAATGAATTCACCCCTCCACTTT	CASSPMPGLMNSPLHF
few	NA	TRBJ2-2	TRBV10-3	TGTGCCATCAGCAGAGGACAGAACACCGGGGAGCTGTTTTTT	CAISRGQNTGELFF
NA	TRBD2	TRBJ2-7	TRBV2	TGTGCCAGCAATCCCCGGGACTACCACTACGAGCAGTACTTC	CASNPRDYHYEQYF
NA	NA	TRBJ2-1	TRBV7-7	TGTGCCAGCAGCTTAAGCAGGGTGACTGAGCAGTTCTTC	CASSLSRVTEQFF
few	NA	TRBJ2-2	TRBV7-9	TGTGCCAGCAGCTTAGCCCCTCCGTTCGCGAACACCGGGGAGCTGTTTTTT	CASSLAPPFANTGELFF
few	TRBD2	TRBJ2-3	TRBV9	TGTGCCAGCAGCGTAAACGGTAGCGGGGTCCCTAGCACAGATACGCAGTATTTT	CASSVNGSGVPSTDTQYF
few	TRBD2	TRBJ2-1	TRBV29-1	TGCAGCGTTGGGAGAGCGGGAGGCGACAATGAGCAGTTCTTC	CSVGRAGGDNEQFF
few	NA	TRBJ2-1	TRBV29-1	TGCAGCGTTGTGTCCAGAAACAATGAGCAGTTCTTC	CSVVSRNNEQFF
NA	TRBD2	TRBJ2-7	TRBV20-1	TGCAGTGCTAGAGATCCGCTAGCGGGAGCGGTTATGCAGTACTTC	CSARDPLAGAVMQYF
NA	TRBD1	TRBJ2-7	TRBV20-1	TGCAGTGCCACCGGGGACAGGGGTCCCGAGCAGTACTTC	CSATGDRGPEQYF
NA	NA	TRBJ1-5	TRBV18	TGTGCCAGCTCACCGGACGGGGGCGGGCAGCCCCAGCATTTT	CASSPDGGGQPQHF
few	TRBD2	TRBJ2-3	TRBV7-8	TGTGCCAGCTCCTCGAGACTAGCGAGTAGGAGGTCAGATACGCAGTATTTT	CASSSRLASRRSDTQYF
NA	TRBD2	TRBJ2-3	TRBV9	TGTGCCAGCAGCCCTCCGCGGGAGAGAATGAGCACAGATACGCAGTATTTT	CASSPPRERMSTDTQYF
many	TRBD2	TRBJ2-1	TRBV29-1	TGCAGCGTTGAAGGCCGACTAGCGAAAAATTACAATGAGCAGTTCTTC	CSVEGRLAKNYNEQFF
once	NA	TRBJ2-7	TRBV19	TGTGCCAGTAGTAGAAGACAGGCGTCCTACGAGCAGTACTTC	CASSRRQASYEQYF
NA	TRBD1	TRBJ2-2	TRBV24-1	TGTGCCACTTTTACAGGGGGGAAACGGTCGCGATGTATCACCGGGGAGCTGTTTTTT	CATFTGGKRSRCITGELFF
NA	NA	TRBJ2-3	TRBV20-1	TGCAGTGCTACGGGTGCATTGGGGACCAAGGGTCCCTTTTTT	CSATGALGTKGPFF
many	TRBD1	TRBJ2-7	TRBV5-1	TGCGCCAGCAGCTTGGGACAGGGGATCTACGAGCAGTACTTC	CASSLGQGIYEQYF
NA	TRBD2	TRBJ2-1	TRBV5-1	TGCGCCAGCAGCTTATTTAGCGGGAGGGCCAGCTACAATGAGCAGTTCTTC	CASSLFSGRASYNEQFF